What follows describes a single T cell receptor (beta chain). It lacks a known antigen. No qualities accompany the bases; no much larger clone lies one base away. At one collaborating source in Seattle, patients were enrolled during active infection and were followed longitudinally through the course of disease. Collaborating institutions collected whole blood in K2EDTA tubes following their own protocols. For TCRbeta analysis, collaborator samples were shipped as frozen whole blood, as isolated PBMCs, or as DNA extracted from either sample type. Per the germline V gene (reference sequence), SEHNR is the CDR1 and FQNEAQ is the CDR2. After removal of 5 bases from V and 3 bases from J, the junction retains 12 bases not matched to a gene. The CDR3 covers 17 residues, taking in both the cysteine and the phenylalanine. CDR3 DNA is the only sequence kept; it has 51 bases, read in frame from the first base.

The immunoSEQ Assay, a bias-controlled multiplex PCR, was used to amplify TCRbeta CDR3 regions from genomic DNA. On the study's bioinformatics: Nucleated cell counts per sample were estimated from amplification of reference gene primers within the assay. To quantify the absolute abundance of each unique TCRbeta CDR3 rearrangement, sequence reads were collapsed and filtered. For each sample, productive Simpson clonality was calculated as the square root of Simpson's diversity index over productive rearrangements. The source is immuneACCESS, and TCRdb retained only in-frame sequences with V and J called. Part of the clones is not carried over; for the studies checked, unresolved V genes explain less than half of this, and the remainder is unexplained. V and J calls and clone size follow that table, whereas D and trimming were derived from the DNA. The sample table lists 250,000 to 300,000 clones, roughly 90% of them with a count of one. The ten top clones hold around 2.2% of the sample.

This entry is derived from a study of blood T cell repertoires in COVID-19 (dated by TCRdb to the early 2020s). Regarding the complete study: Samples from collaborators originated in the United States, Italy and Spain and spanned both the acute and convalescent phases of COVID-19. The prospective study material was composed of cDNA or gDNA derived from T cells, B-cell-depleted T cells, or PBMCs. Subjects who had been exposed to COVID-19, were actively infected with it, or had recovered from it provided the deeply sampled blood TCRbeta repertoires that made up the dataset. A freely available public database, intended as a resource for researchers studying the immune response to SARS-CoV-2, is where the repertoires were released. Samples came from the ongoing ImmuneRACE study (first 160 participants) plus 1,254 subjects from 6 global collaborators. The sample metadata nearly always contained a de-identified subject ID, COVID-19 status, age in years and sex. HLA class I and class II types, where available, came from metadata supplied by the sample provider rather than from assay-based typing. General conclusions and limits of the study: Clinical and demographic metadata were provided uncurated, with the amount varying by source and participant.

The rearranged segments are TRBV7-9 and TRBJ2-1; 8 of the junction bases match TRBD2. The receptor comes from a woman aged 25 to 45 with COVID-19, enrolled during active disease. Sequenced sample: peripheral blood. CDR3 region: CASSDSNSGVGYNEQFF. The nucleotides are TGTGCCAGCAGCGACAGTAATAGCGGGGTGGGCTACAATGAGCAGTTCTTC.